The 25 T cell receptor beta chains reported below all come from one sample, sequenced in a study of blood T cell repertoires in COVID-19. Profiled with immunoSEQ multiplex PCR; TCRdb holds only in-frame clones, not every one. The data hold tens of thousands of clones, with 87% observed a single time. Sequenced sample: peripheral blood. The receptors come from a human donor with active COVID-19. The donor label of this sample is uncertain.

This clone occurred a few times. This rearrangement joins TRBV2 to TRBJ1-2, with D possibly being TRBD1 (5 bases). Germline V gene lookup returns CDR1 SNHLY and CDR2 FYNNEI. Trimming removed 7 bases from V and 8 bases from J, with 14 bases in between. There are 12 residues in the CDR3. The CDR3: CASMRQFGGYTF. The CDR3 DNA reads as TGTGCCAGCATGCGACAGTTCGGAGGCTACACCTTC.

V and J are TRBV28 and TRBJ2-7, with D maybe TRBD1 (5 bases). Deletions cut 4 bases from V and 0 bases from J, with 16 bases between. The CDR3 has 16 residues. Germline assignment: CDR1 MDHEN and CDR2 SYDVKM. The CDR3: CASSSPSRASSYEQYF. DNA of the CDR3: TGTGCCAGCAGTTCACCCTCCAGGGCGAGCTCCTACGAGCAGTACTTC.

The J gene is TRBJ1-2, the V gene TRBV11-2; 9 bases are shared with TRBD1. This CDR3 has 14 residues. The germline gives CDR1 SGHAT, CDR2 FQNNGV. After removal of 0 bases from V and 7 bases from J, the junction contained 3 bases not matched to a gene. The DNA for the CDR3 is TGTGCCAGCAGCTTAGAAAGACAGGGGGGTGGCTACACCTTC. This translates into CASSLERQGGGYTF. Complete variable domain (other parts from reference TRBV11-2 and TRBJ1-2): EAGVAQSPRYKIIEKRQSVAFWCNPISGHATLYWYQQILGQGPKLLIQFQNNGVVDDSQLPKDRFSAERLKGVDSTLKIQPAKLEDSAVYLCASSLERQGGGYTFGSGTRLTVV.

This chain links TRBV7-2 with TRBJ2-1; TRBD2 matches 7 bases. V shed 6 bases, J shed 8 bases, and the junction held 16 bases outside the gene matches. The CDR3 totals 16 residues. Germline values: CDR1 SGHTA, CDR2 FQGNSA. CDR3 sequence reads: CASRRGRGVREDEQFF. The CDR3 DNA reads TGTGCCAGCAGACGGGGGAGGGGAGTTCGTGAAGATGAGCAGTTCTTC.

The rearrangement links TRBV6-1 to TRBJ2-1; D is ambiguous. Germline assignment: CDR1 MNHNS and CDR2 SASEGT. V was trimmed by 1 base and J by 3 bases, leaving 10 bases between them. The CDR3 extends over 15 amino acids. CDR3 coding DNA: TGTGCCAGCAGTGAAGGCCCCGGAGACTACAATGAGCAGTTCTTC. Translation: CASSEGPGDYNEQFF.

The V call is TRBV3-1 (or the pseudogene TRBV3-2), the J call TRBJ2-1; TRBD2 agrees at 13 bases. CDR1 and CDR2 from the germline V gene are LGHDT and YNNKEL (reference sequence). The ends lost 4 bases at V and 10 bases at J; junction bases unmatched: 4. The CDR3 has 14 residues. This CDR3 is CASSPGLAGREQFF. The DNA of the CDR3 is TGTGCCAGCAGCCCGGGACTAGCGGGACGGGAGCAGTTCTTC.

This rearrangement joins TRBV7-6 to TRBJ2-7; TRBD2 matches 10 bases. The CDR3 length is 15 residues. The germline CDR1 and CDR2 sequences are SGHVS and FNYEAQ. V lost 5 bases to trimming and J lost 1 base; unmatched junction nucleotides: 5. The CDR3 loop reads CASSILAGDSYEQYF. CDR3 sequence (DNA): TGTGCCAGCAGCATTCTAGCGGGGGATTCCTACGAGCAGTACTTC. The full variable domain, with the rest looked up from reference TRBV7-6 and TRBJ2-7, is GAGVSQSPRYKVTKRGQDVALRCDPISGHVSLYWYRQALGQGPEFLTYFNYEAQQDKSGLPNDRFSAERPEGSISTLTIQRTEQRDSAMYRCASSILAGDSYEQYFGPGTRLTVT.

J is TRBJ2-1 and V is TRBV7-8; TRBD2 matches 8 bases. CDR1 SGHVS and CDR2 FQNEAQ come from the germline V gene. This CDR3 has 15 residues. With 3 bases clipped from V and 7 bases from J, the junction kept 8 bases outside the gene matches. The CDR3 is CASSFSAGGRNEQFF. Written as DNA, the CDR3 is TGTGCCAGCAGCTTCAGCGCGGGAGGTAGGAATGAGCAGTTCTTC.

The V and J genes are TRBV7-9 and TRBJ1-1; weak D call: TRBD1 (5 bases). The CDR3 extends over 16 amino acids. Trimming left V 3 bases short and J 3 bases short, with 17 bases between. The germline CDR1 and CDR2 sequences are SEHNR and FQNEAQ (reference sequence). The CDR3 DNA reads as TGTGCCAGCAGCTTGAGCCCGATAGGGGTTCACACTGAAGCTTTCTTT. Translating it yields CASSLSPIGVHTEAFF.

This chain uses TRBV7-9 with TRBJ2-7, with 9 bases fitting TRBD2. The CDR3 has 13 residues. CDR1 is SEHNR and CDR2 is FQNEAQ in the germline V gene (reference sequence). With 5 bases clipped from V and 5 bases from J, the junction kept 4 bases outside the gene matches. The CDR3 DNA reads as TGTGCCAGCAGCCGGACTAGCGACGACGAGCAGTACTTC. The encoded protein is CASSRTSDDEQYF.

The chain recombines TRBV5-6 with TRBJ2-7; TRBD2 matches at 9 bases. Germline V CDR1 and CDR2: SGHDT, YYEEEE. With 0 bases clipped from V and 12 bases from J, the junction kept 4 bases outside the gene matches. The CDR3 covers 12 residues. Here the CDR3 DNA reads TGTGCCAGCAGCTTGGGGGGGACTAGCCTGTACTTC. As protein: CASSLGGTSLYF.

The chain uses TRBV11-3 and TRBJ2-7; a weak D match, TRBD1 (6 bases). V dropped 4 bases and J dropped 5 bases, with 18 bases sitting between them. Germline loops: CDR1 SGHNT, CDR2 YENEEA. The CDR3 is 15 residues long. CDR3 sequence: CASSSFQGIPHEQYF. Here the CDR3 DNA reads TGTGCCAGCAGCTCATTCCAGGGGATCCCCCACGAGCAGTACTTC.

This sequence joins TRBV4-1 and TRBJ1-1; maybe TRBD1 (5 bases). The V end lost 0 bases, the J end lost 1 base, and 21 bases lay between the germline ends. This CDR3 is 19 amino acids long. Looked up from germline, CDR1 is MGHRA and CDR2 is YSYEKL. In DNA form, the CDR3 reads TGCGCCAGCAGCCAAGAAACAGGCAGCGCCCAAATGCGGAACACTGAAGCTTTCTTT. This gives the protein CASSQETGSAQMRNTEAFF.

This chain uses TRBV11-3 with TRBJ2-1; no reliable D call. V was clipped by 0 bases and J by 4 bases, with 13 bases between them. The CDR3 loop spans 16 amino acids. Germline-derived CDR1 and CDR2 are SGHNT and YENEEA. The CDR3 sequence: CASSLDLTDDYNEQFF. As DNA, the CDR3 is TGTGCCAGCAGCTTAGATCTTACAGACGATTACAATGAGCAGTTCTTC.

Only a few counts were recorded for this clone. The genes are TRBV18 and TRBJ1-3; no firm D call. The CDR3 runs 16 residues. The V end was cut by 0 bases, the J end by 2 bases, with 11 bases between. The germline V gene encodes CDR1 KGHSH and CDR2 LQKENI. The CDR3 DNA is TGTGCCAGCTCACCACCTTCGGGAGGGACTGGAAACACCATATATTTT. This codes for CASSPPSGGTGNTIYF.

The rearrangement uses TRBV15 and TRBJ2-1; D is ambiguous. This CDR3 spans 14 amino acids. Germline assignment: CDR1 LNHNV and CDR2 YYDKDF (reference sequence). Trimming left V 6 bases short and J 0 bases short, with 9 bases between. For the CDR3, the DNA is TGTGCCACCAGGACACAAACCTCCTACAATGAGCAGTTCTTC. Residues: CATRTQTSYNEQFF.

The rearrangement joins TRBV9 to TRBJ1-3, with 9 positions matching TRBD1. The CDR3 loop spans 21 amino acids. Per germline, CDR1 SGDLS and CDR2 YYNGEE. The V segment lost 3 bases and the J segment 0 bases; nucleotides outside the gene matches: 19. CDR3 loop: CASSAPTPHRGLLSSGNTIYF. The CDR3, as DNA: TGTGCCAGCAGCGCCCCAACCCCCCACAGGGGGCTACTAAGCTCTGGAAACACCATATATTTT.

The rearrangement uses TRBV30 and TRBJ2-2, with no clear D. V shed 2 bases and J shed 0 bases, with 10 bases lying between them. The CDR3 sequence is 15 residues long. Germline CDR1 is GTSNPN and CDR2 is SVGIG (reference sequence). CDR3 protein: CAWSPQDPNTGELFF. The CDR3 region has the DNA TGTGCCTGGAGTCCTCAGGATCCGAACACCGGGGAGCTGTTTTTT.

The V call is TRBV28, the J call TRBJ1-5, with 8 bases matching TRBD1. Germline CDR1 MDHEN, CDR2 SYDVKM. This CDR3 is built from 16 residues. The junction had 11 bases not matched to a gene; V was cut back by 4 bases and J by 6 bases. The CDR3 protein is CASSSVTGEIGQPQHF. The CDR3 region has the DNA TGTGCCAGCAGTTCCGTGACAGGGGAGATCGGTCAGCCCCAGCATTTT.

The CDR3 DNA reads TGTGCCAGCAGCCCCCGAGGTGGCGGACAAATTGAGCAGTTCTTC. It codes for CASSPRGGGQIEQFF. The chain combines TRBV7-9 with TRBJ2-1; a weak D match, TRBD1 (5 bases). The CDR3 contains 15 residues. Germline V lookup: CDR1 SEHNR, CDR2 FQNEAQ (reference sequence). V lost 5 bases and J 9 bases, leaving 20 bases between the germline ends.

The genes are TRBV6-5 and TRBJ2-3; D not resolved. CDR1 and CDR2 (germline): MNHEY, SVGAGI. The germline V and J ends were trimmed by 2 bases and 6 bases, with 12 bases remaining between them. The CDR3 length is 14 residues. CDR3 bases: TGTGCCAGCAGTTACCTAAGTAGTGGTGATACGCAGTATTTT. Amino acid sequence: CASSYLSSGDTQYF.

The chain is built from TRBV11-3 and TRBJ2-1; TRBD2 is a possible D gene (5 bases). Germline values: CDR1 SGHNT, CDR2 YENEEA. The CDR3 spans 15 residues. Trimming took 5 bases from V and 3 from J, leaving 14 bases between them. DNA for the CDR3: TGTGCCAGCAGCCTCAGTCCTAGCTTCTACAATGAGCAGTTCTTC. This encodes CASSLSPSFYNEQFF.

The genes are TRBV28 and TRBJ2-7; 9 bases are a match to TRBD1. J lost 5 bases, V lost 5 bases, and 7 bases had no gene match. Germline CDR1 MDHEN, CDR2 SYDVKM. The CDR3 sequence is 14 residues long. CDR3 nucleotide sequence: TGTGCCAGCAGTCCTAGGACAGGGGACCACGAGCAGTACTTC. Amino acids: CASSPRTGDHEQYF.

A few counts support this clone. The chain uses TRBV2 and TRBJ2-1; 8 nucleotides align to TRBD2. CDR1 and CDR2 (germline): SNHLY, FYNNEI. The CDR3 runs 15 residues. V shed 3 bases, J shed 9 bases, and the junction held 10 bases outside the gene matches. CDR3 protein: CASSEWTSRFGEQFF. In DNA, the CDR3 is TGTGCCAGCAGTGAGTGGACTAGCAGGTTCGGTGAGCAGTTCTTC. Full variable domain (outside the CDR3, taken from reference TRBV2 and TRBJ2-1): EPEVTQTPSHQVTQMGQEVILRCVPISNHLYFYWYRQILGQKVEFLVSFYNNEISEKSEIFDDQFSVERPDGSNFTLKIRSTKLEDSAMYFCASSEWTSRFGEQFFGPGTRLTVL.

This clone was counted a single time. The V gene is TRBV2, the J gene TRBJ1-5, with D maybe TRBD1 (5 bases). Germline assignment: CDR1 SNHLY and CDR2 FYNNEI. The V end lost 2 bases, the J end lost 0 bases, and 11 bases lay between the germline ends. The CDR3 has 16 residues. The CDR3, as DNA: TGTGCCAGCAGTGAATTCAGGGCAAATAGCAATCAGCCCCAGCATTTT. It is translated as CASSEFRANSNQPQHF.